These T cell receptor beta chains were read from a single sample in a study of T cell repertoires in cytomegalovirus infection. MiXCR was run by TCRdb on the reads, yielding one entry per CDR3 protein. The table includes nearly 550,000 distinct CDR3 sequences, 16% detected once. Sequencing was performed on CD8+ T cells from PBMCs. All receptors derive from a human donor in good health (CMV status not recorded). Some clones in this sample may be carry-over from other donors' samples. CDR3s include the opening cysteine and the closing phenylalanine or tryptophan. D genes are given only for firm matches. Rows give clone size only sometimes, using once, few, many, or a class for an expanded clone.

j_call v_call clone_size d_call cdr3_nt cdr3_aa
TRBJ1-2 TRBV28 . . TGTGCCAGCAGTCCGGGACACTATGGCTACACCTTC CASSPGHYGYTF
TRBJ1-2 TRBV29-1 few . TGCAGCGTTGAAGGGGGAGATATAGGCTATGGCTACACCTTC CSVEGGDIGYGYTF
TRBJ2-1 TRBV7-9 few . TGTGCCAGCAGCTTGACAGATCCTGATGAGCAGTTCTTC CASSLTDPDEQFF
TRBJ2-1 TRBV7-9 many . TGTGCCAGCAGCCCCCCACAGGGTACCAATGAGCAGTTCTTC CASSPPQGTNEQFF
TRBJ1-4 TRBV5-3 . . TGTGCCAGCAGCGACGGAGAATCTAATGAAAAACTGTTTTTT CASSDGESNEKLFF
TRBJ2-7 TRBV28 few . TGTGCCAGCACCACGGGATTTACCTACGAGCAGTACTTC CASTTGFTYEQYF
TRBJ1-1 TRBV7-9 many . TGTGCCAGCTTACACCCGGTGGACACTGAAGCTTTCTTT CASLHPVDTEAFF
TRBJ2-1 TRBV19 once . TGTGCCAGTAGTATGGGCCCCAGTCAGTACAATGAGCAGTTCTTC CASSMGPSQYNEQFF
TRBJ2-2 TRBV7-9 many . TGTGCCAGCAGCCGCGCAGCAGTGACTAAGAACACCGGGGAGCTGTTTTTT CASSRAAVTKNTGELFF
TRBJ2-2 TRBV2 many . TGTGCCATACCGAAGGACTCCACCGGGGAGCTGTTTTTT CAIPKDSTGELFF
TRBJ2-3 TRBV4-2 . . TGTGCCAGCAGCCAAGTTAGCGTCACAGATACGCAGTATTTT CASSQVSVTDTQYF